This entry describes one T cell receptor (beta chain). Which antigen it targets is not known. As the CDR3 is not closed by the conserved phenylalanine or tryptophan, this likely results from a read error. The DNA is left out, because the CDR3 cannot be placed on it with certainty; the CDR3 is given as TCRdb lists it. In the ViraFEST assay, PBMC were stimulated with viral peptide pools, and antigen-specific CD4+ T cell clonotypes were then identified by expansion using TCR sequencing. After approximately 11 days of culture, CD4+ T cells were isolated with the EasySep CD4+ T cell isolation kit. PCR-confirmed SARS-CoV-2 infection had occurred in convalescent patients between March and December 2020, before the Alpha, Beta and Delta variants emerged in the United States. Each well held roughly 2 million PBMC cultured in IMDM containing approximately 5% human AB serum, roughly 9.9 IU/ml IL-2 and gentamicin, along with around 9.4 ug/ml peptides. Half of the culture medium was replaced with fresh IL-2-containing medium on days 3 and 7. Unless otherwise noted, each peptide stimulation condition was cultured in triplicate wells. Using Ficoll-Paque Plus gradient centrifugation, PBMC were separated from whole blood and then either used fresh or cryopreserved at -140C. The overlapping peptide pools covered the spike proteins of SARS-CoV-2 and of the common cold coronaviruses HCoV-NL63, HCoV-OC43 and HCoV-229E. Genomic DNA was extracted from cultured CD4+ T cells with the QIAamp micro DNA kit.

This entry comes from a study of vaccination effects on CD4 cells after COVID-19 (dated by TCRdb to 2022 to 2024). Turning to the overall study: Each participant received two doses of an mRNA SARS-CoV-2 vaccine, either BNT162b2 or mRNA-1273. The Oncomine TCR Beta short-read assay on an Illumina iSeq 100 was used to sequence cultures from other donors in the study. Pre-vaccine samples were drawn from a couple of convalescent patients 16 days and one week before the first dose, at 142 and 148 days after COVID-19 diagnosis. SARS-CoV-2 spike-specific CD4+ TCR repertoires from before and after mRNA vaccination were compared in COVID-19 convalescent patients and in infection-naive vaccine recipients. Altogether, 10 COVID-19 convalescent patients and 4 SARS-CoV-2-naive healthy vaccine recipients made up the full study.

Findings and caveats that apply to the study as a whole: In convalescent patients, the post-vaccine spike-reactive repertoire consisted mainly of new vaccine-induced clones, largely distinct from infection-induced clones. Clones induced by infection and clones induced by vaccination both contracted markedly at late timepoints after vaccination, which fits with T cell responses waning over time. The study was limited by a small number of convalescent patients, and early post-infection timepoints were lacking.

The library came from the immunoSEQ multiplex PCR assay. DNA from the cultured, isolated CD4+ T cells was subjected to TCR beta CDR3 sequencing. On the authors' methods: Non-productive TCR sequences were removed and reads were trimmed to the CDR3 region, keeping CDR3s of at least 7 amino acids. The MANAFEST web app was used to identify antigen-specific clonotypes by comparing expansion in peptide wells with expansion in reference cultures. For clones to be considered positive, expansion at FDR<0.05 versus reference and all other wells, an odds ratio above 5, and a frequency above 0.1% in two replicate wells were required. Cross-reactive clonotypes were defined as significantly expanded in SARS-CoV-2 spike wells and in at least one common cold coronavirus spike condition. CDR3 similarity was assessed by Levenshtein distance with the stringdist R package, and unrooted trees were built with ape in R 3.6.1. TCRdb holds this immuneACCESS table with in-frame rearrangements only. Some clones are missing; in checked studies, unresolved V genes explain under half, and the rest has no known cause. That table supplies the V and J calls and clone size; D and trimming were determined from the DNA. The sample table contains some 22,000 clones; only one count was recorded for 65% to 85% of them. The ten top clones hold around a sixth of the sample.

The sequence came from a human donor who had a prior SARS-CoV-2 infection. Sequencing was performed on CD4+ T cells from PBMCs cultured with SARS-CoV-2 spike peptides, taken before COVID-19 vaccination. Read against the paper, the sample's cell subset or site label means: SARS-CoV-2 spike overlapping peptide pool stimulation.

The CDR3 protein is CSAGTFVARL. The rearrangement joined TRBV20-1 to TRBJ1-1; the DNA was not compared with TRBD1, the D call given in the table. CDR1 and CDR2, per the germline V gene (reference sequence), are DFQATT and SNEGSKA. Including both end residues, the CDR3 is 10 amino acids long.